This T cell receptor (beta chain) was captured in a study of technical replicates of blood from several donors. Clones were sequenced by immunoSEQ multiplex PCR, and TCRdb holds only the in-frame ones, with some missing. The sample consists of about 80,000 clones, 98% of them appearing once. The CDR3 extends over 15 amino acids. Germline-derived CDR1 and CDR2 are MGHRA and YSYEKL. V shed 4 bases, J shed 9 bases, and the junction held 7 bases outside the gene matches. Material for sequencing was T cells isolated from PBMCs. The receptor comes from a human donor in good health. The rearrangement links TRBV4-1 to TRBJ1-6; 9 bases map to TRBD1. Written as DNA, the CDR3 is TGCGCCAGCAGCCCGCTTGGGGACAGGGTTTCACCCCTCCACTTT. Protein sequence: CASSPLGDRVSPLHF.